These 19 T cell receptor beta chains came from one sample sequenced in a study of blood T cell repertoires in COVID-19. The data were produced by immunoSEQ multiplex PCR, yet TCRdb's version contains in-frame clones alone and is incomplete. The sample carries around 150,000 clones, over 80% recorded once. The sequenced sample was PBMCs or T cells enriched from blood (not recorded which). These receptors were obtained from an older woman who had recovered from COVID-19.

The J gene is TRBJ2-5, the V gene TRBV9; TRBD1 is a possible D gene (6 bases). CDR1 SGDLS and CDR2 YYNGEE come from the germline V gene. The CDR3 length is 16 residues. V was cut by 0 bases and J by 5 bases, with 17 bases left in between. Written as DNA, the CDR3 is TGTGCCAGCAGCGTAGGGGTCGTGGGGGCCCAGGAGACCCAGTACTTC. The encoded protein is CASSVGVVGAQETQYF.

The gene calls are TRBV6-5 and TRBJ1-6; 7 bases match TRBD1. V was pared by 4 bases and J by 5 bases, with 2 bases of the junction left unmatched. Per the germline V gene, CDR1 is MNHEY and CDR2 is SVGAGI. CDR3 length: 14 residues. The chain's CDR3 is CASSSGQNNSPLHF. Here the CDR3 DNA reads TGTGCCAGCAGTTCGGGACAGAATAATTCACCCCTCCACTTT.

Note on this clone: An end of the junction differs from the germline gene, which may be a read error. The V call is TRBV6-5, the J call TRBJ1-1; D is uncertain. This CDR3 is built from 14 residues. CDR1 is MNHEY and CDR2 is SVGAGI in the germline V gene. CDR3 coding DNA: TGTGCCAGCAGTTACTCGTTGTCAGGCGGGGAAGGTTTCTTT. As protein: CASSYSLSGGEGFF.

The chain joins TRBV5-4 to TRBJ2-1; 14 bases are a match to TRBD2. Germline CDR1 reads SGHNT; CDR2 reads YYREEE (reference sequence). The CDR3 sequence is 13 residues long. V was clipped by 4 bases and J by 12 bases; unmatched bases: 3. In DNA, the CDR3 is TGTGCCAGCAGCCCGGGGACTAGCGGGAGGCAGTTCTTC. The encoded protein is CASSPGTSGRQFF.

The chain recombines TRBV21-1 with TRBJ1-1; TRBD1, the D gene given by the table, was not confirmed from the DNA. TRBV21-1 represents a pseudogene. CDR3 length equals 18 residues. The CDR3 DNA reads TGTGCCAGCAGAACCGGGACAGGGGGCCCAGATTGGAACACTGAAGCTTTCTTT. Protein sequence: CASRTGTGGPDWNTEAFF.

V is TRBV28 and J is TRBJ2-7, with D maybe TRBD1 (8 bases). V lost 6 bases to trimming and J lost 6 bases, with 12 bases between them. The CDR3 has 12 residues. From germline, CDR1 is MDHEN and CDR2 SYDVKM. For the CDR3, the DNA is TGTGCCAGCAGGGGGGGGACAGGCGAGCAGTACTTC. Amino acids: CASRGGTGEQYF.

V and J are TRBV7-2 and TRBJ1-2, with 7 bases fitting TRBD1. V shed 3 bases, J shed 6 bases, and the junction held 7 bases outside the gene matches. CDR1 SGHTA and CDR2 FQGNSA come from the germline V gene. CDR3 size: 14 residues. CDR3 residues: CASSFYTGADGYTF. In nucleotides, the CDR3 is TGTGCCAGCAGCTTCTATACAGGGGCTGATGGCTACACCTTC.

This chain joins TRBV11-2 and TRBJ1-6; 8 bases are a match to TRBD1. The CDR3 has 11 amino acids. The germline V gene encodes CDR1 SGHAT and CDR2 FQNNGV. V lost 3 bases to trimming and J lost 14 bases; unmatched junction nucleotides: 0. The DNA of the CDR3 is TGTGCCAGCAGCTTGGACAGGGCCCTCCACTTT. This encodes CASSLDRALHF.

The chain uses TRBV7-8 and TRBJ1-1; 8 bases are a match to TRBD1. The CDR3 runs to 14 residues. Germline CDR1 is SGHVS and CDR2 is FQNEAQ. Trimming removed 5 bases from V and 4 bases from J; junction bases left unmatched: 6. The CDR3 loop is CASSVYRGGTEAFF. CDR3 sequence (DNA): TGTGCCAGCAGCGTTTACAGGGGGGGCACTGAAGCTTTCTTT.

The chain combines TRBV2 with TRBJ2-7, with D tentatively TRBD1 (5 bases). The CDR3 is 14 amino acids. Germline CDR1 is SNHLY and CDR2 is FYNNEI. V was trimmed by 10 bases and J by 4 bases, leaving 20 bases between them. The CDR3 bases are TGTGCCAACAGATCCAGCAGGGAAAAGTACGAGCAGTACTTC. Its protein product is CANRSSREKYEQYF. Based on the CDR3 plus reference TRBV2 and TRBJ2-7, the full variable domain is EPEVTQTPSHQVTQMGQEVILRCVPISNHLYFYWYRQILGQKVEFLVSFYNNEISEKSEIFDDQFSVERPDGSNFTLKIRSTKLEDSAMYFCANRSSREKYEQYFGPGTRLTVT.

The V gene is TRBV15, the J gene TRBJ1-2; perhaps TRBD1 as D (6 bases). Deletions cut 0 bases from V and 5 bases from J, with 13 bases between. The CDR3 totals 15 residues. The germline gives CDR1 LNHNV, CDR2 YYDKDF (reference sequence). This CDR3 is CATSRDSAGAYGYTF. DNA of the CDR3: TGTGCCACCAGCAGAGATTCGGCAGGGGCTTATGGCTACACCTTC.

This clone was seen a single time. This rearrangement joins TRBV5-1 to TRBJ1-1; D unclear. The ends were cut back, 4 bases at V and 0 bases at J, with 7 bases in the middle. The V gene's germline CDR1 is SGHRS and CDR2 YFSETQ. The CDR3 is 13 residues long. The CDR3 is CASSDDLNTEAFF. CDR3 coding DNA: TGCGCCAGCAGCGACGACTTGAACACTGAAGCTTTCTTT.

V is TRBV3-1 (or the pseudogene TRBV3-2) and J is TRBJ2-7; no firm D call. Trimming left V 1 base short and J 7 bases short, with 8 bases between. The germline V gene has CDR1 LGHDT and CDR2 YNNKEL (reference sequence). This CDR3 is 12 amino acids long. The CDR3 protein is CASSQVVYEQYF. CDR3 coding DNA: TGTGCCAGCAGCCAAGTCGTATATGAGCAGTACTTC.

V gene TRBV4-1 combines with J gene TRBJ2-7; a possible D gene is TRBD2 (5 bases). The V end was cut by 0 bases, the J end by 0 bases, with 12 bases between. CDR3 length: 16 residues. The germline V gene has CDR1 MGHRA and CDR2 YSYEKL. The DNA for the CDR3 is TGCGCCAGCAGCCAAGACGTGACTAAGAACTCCTACGAGCAGTACTTC. It codes for CASSQDVTKNSYEQYF.

This sequence joins TRBV2 and TRBJ1-2; D unclear. Between the trimmed V and J ends, which lost 7 bases and 8 bases, there was a span of 14 bases. The germline V gene encodes CDR1 SNHLY and CDR2 FYNNEI. The length of the CDR3 is 12 residues. This CDR3 reads CASTPQSPGYTF. In DNA form, the CDR3 reads TGTGCCAGCACCCCTCAGTCCCCCGGCTACACCTTC.

The V call is TRBV20-1, the J call TRBJ2-7, with no clear D. Germline loops: CDR1 DFQATT, CDR2 SNEGSKA (reference sequence). CDR3 length: 11 residues. Trimming took off 5 bases at V and 7 bases at J, with 12 bases between the two ends. CDR3 protein: CSALADWEQYF. DNA for the CDR3: TGCAGTGCTTTGGCGGATTGGGAGCAGTACTTC.

The chain combines TRBV25-1 with TRBJ1-2; possible D gene TRBD1, 5 bases. The CDR3 sequence is 15 residues long. V was pared by 1 base and J by 6 bases, with 15 bases between. In germline, CDR1 is MGHDK, CDR2 SYGVNS. CDR3 nucleotide sequence: TGTGCCAGCAGTGAATTTCAAAGGGGATCGGATGGCTACACCTTC. This encodes CASSEFQRGSDGYTF.

The chain employs TRBV10-1 and TRBJ2-1, with a tentative D call TRBD1 (6 bases). This CDR3 spans 19 amino acids. CDR1 is WNHNN and CDR2 is SYGVQD in the germline V gene (reference sequence). V was cut by 3 bases and J by 4 bases, with 25 bases left in between. In nucleotides, the CDR3 is TGCGCCAGCAGTGATCCCCAGGGGCCCGCAACTGGGCCGTACAATGAGCAGTTCTTC. This gives the protein CASSDPQGPATGPYNEQFF.

This sequence joins TRBV6-5 and TRBJ1-2; D may be TRBD1 (6 bases). Germline V CDR1 and CDR2: MNHEY, SVGAGI. The CDR3 runs to 15 residues. Trimming left V 5 bases short and J 6 bases short, with 19 bases between. The CDR3 sequence: CASSPLIQGGNGYTF. CDR3 bases: TGTGCCAGCAGTCCCCTCATACAGGGAGGGAATGGCTACACCTTC.